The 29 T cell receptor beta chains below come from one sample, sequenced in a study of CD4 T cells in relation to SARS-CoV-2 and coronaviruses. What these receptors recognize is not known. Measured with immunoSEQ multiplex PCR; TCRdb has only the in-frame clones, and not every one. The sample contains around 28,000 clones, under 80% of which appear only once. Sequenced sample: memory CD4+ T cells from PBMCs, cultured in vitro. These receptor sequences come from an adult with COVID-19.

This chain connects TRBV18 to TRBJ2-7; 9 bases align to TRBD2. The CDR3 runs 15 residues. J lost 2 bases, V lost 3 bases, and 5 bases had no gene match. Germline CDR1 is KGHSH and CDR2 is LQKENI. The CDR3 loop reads CASSPTAGGPYEQYF. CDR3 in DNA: TGTGCCAGCTCACCGACAGCGGGAGGCCCCTACGAGCAGTACTTC. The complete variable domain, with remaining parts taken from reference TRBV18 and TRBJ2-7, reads NAGVMQNPRHLVRRRGQEARLRCSPMKGHSHVYWYRQLPEEGLKFMVYLQKENIIDESGMPKERFSAEFPKEGPSILRIQQVVRGDSAAYFCASSPTAGGPYEQYFGPGTRLTVT.

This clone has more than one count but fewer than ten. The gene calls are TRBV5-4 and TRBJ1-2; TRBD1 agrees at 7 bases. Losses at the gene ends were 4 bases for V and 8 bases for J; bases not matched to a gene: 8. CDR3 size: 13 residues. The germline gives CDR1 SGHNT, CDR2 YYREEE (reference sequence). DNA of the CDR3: TGTGCCAGCAGCCCGGACAGGATGGGGGGCTACACCTTC. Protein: CASSPDRMGGYTF.

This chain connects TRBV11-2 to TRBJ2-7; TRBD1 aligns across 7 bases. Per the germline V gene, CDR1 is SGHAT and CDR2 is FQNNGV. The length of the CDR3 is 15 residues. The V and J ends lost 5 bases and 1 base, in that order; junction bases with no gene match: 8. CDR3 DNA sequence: TGTGCCAGCAGCCTGCTACAGGGGTGGTCCTACGAGCAGTACTTC. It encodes CASSLLQGWSYEQYF.

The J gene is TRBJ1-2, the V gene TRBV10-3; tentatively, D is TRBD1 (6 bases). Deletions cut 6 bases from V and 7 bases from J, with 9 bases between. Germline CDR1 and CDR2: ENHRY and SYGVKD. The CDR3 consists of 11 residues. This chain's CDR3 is CAISVRGGYTF. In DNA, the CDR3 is TGTGCCATCAGCGTCAGGGGTGGCTACACCTTC.

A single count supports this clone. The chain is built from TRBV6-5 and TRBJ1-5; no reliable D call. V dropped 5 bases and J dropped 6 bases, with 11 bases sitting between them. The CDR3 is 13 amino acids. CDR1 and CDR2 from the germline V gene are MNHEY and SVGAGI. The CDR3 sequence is CASSISSGQPQHF. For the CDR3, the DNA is TGTGCCAGCAGTATAAGTTCGGGTCAGCCCCAGCATTTT.

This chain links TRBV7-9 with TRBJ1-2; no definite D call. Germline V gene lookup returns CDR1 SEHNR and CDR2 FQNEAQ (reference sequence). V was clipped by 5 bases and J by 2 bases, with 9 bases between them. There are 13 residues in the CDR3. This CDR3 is CASSPGWNYGYTF. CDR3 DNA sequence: TGTGCCAGCAGCCCCGGGTGGAACTATGGCTACACCTTC.

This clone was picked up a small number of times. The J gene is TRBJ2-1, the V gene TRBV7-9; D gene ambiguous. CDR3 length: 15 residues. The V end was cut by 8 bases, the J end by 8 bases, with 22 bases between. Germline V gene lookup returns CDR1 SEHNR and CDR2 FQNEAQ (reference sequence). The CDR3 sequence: CASSPARFFSDEQFF. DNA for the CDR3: TGTGCCAGCTCTCCCGCGCGGTTCTTCTCCGATGAGCAGTTCTTC.

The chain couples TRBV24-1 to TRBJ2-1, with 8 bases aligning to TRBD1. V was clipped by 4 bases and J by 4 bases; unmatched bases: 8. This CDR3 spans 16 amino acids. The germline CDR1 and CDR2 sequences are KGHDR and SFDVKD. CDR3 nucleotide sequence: TGTGCCACCAGTGACTCACAGGGGGGAATGTACAATGAGCAGTTCTTC. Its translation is CATSDSQGGMYNEQFF.

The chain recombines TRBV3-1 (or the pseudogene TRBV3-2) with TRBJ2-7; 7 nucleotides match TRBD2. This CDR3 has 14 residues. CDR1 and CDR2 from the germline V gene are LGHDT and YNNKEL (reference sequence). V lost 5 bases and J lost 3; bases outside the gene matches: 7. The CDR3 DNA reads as TGTGCCAGCAGCGGAGGACTAGAGGGCTACGAGCAGTACTTC. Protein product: CASSGGLEGYEQYF.

The CDR3 bases are TGTGCCACCAGCAGACGGGACAGGGGAAATGAGCAGTTCTTC. Its translation is CATSRRDRGNEQFF. The chain carries TRBV15 and TRBJ2-1, with 10 bases matching TRBD1. The CDR3 runs 14 residues. Germline CDR1 reads LNHNV; CDR2 reads YYDKDF (reference sequence). V lost 2 bases and J lost 7; bases outside the gene matches: 2.

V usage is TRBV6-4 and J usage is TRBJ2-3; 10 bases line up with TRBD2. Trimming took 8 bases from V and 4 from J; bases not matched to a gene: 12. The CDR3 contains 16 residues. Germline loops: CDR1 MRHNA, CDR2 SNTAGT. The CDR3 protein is CASGMRLAGVADTQYF. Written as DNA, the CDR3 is TGTGCCAGCGGCATGCGGCTAGCGGGAGTGGCAGATACGCAGTATTTT.

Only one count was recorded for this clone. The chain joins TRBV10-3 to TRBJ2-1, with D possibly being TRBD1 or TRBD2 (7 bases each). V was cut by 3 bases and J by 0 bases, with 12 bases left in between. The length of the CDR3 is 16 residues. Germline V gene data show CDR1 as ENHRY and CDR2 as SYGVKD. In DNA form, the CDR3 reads TGTGCCATCAGTGAAGCGGGACAGAGCTCCTACAATGAGCAGTTCTTC. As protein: CAISEAGQSSYNEQFF.

CDR3 bases: TGTGCCAGCAGCCAAGACAGGCAGGAGACCCAGTACTTC. It yields the protein CASSQDRQETQYF. The chain uses TRBV6-5 and TRBJ2-5; weak D call: TRBD1 (6 bases). Trimming shortened V by 6 bases and J by 5 bases, and 13 bases separated the two germline ends. From germline, CDR1 is MNHEY and CDR2 SVGAGI. The CDR3 has 13 amino acids.

The CDR3, as DNA: TGTGCCAGCAGAAAAGCGGGGCGGGGTGACAATGAGCAGTTCTTC. Protein product: CASRKAGRGDNEQFF. The chain employs TRBV6-5 and TRBJ2-1; 7 bases fit TRBD2. Germline lookup yields CDR1 MNHEY and CDR2 SVGAGI. The CDR3 loop spans 15 amino acids. V lost 6 bases, J lost 5 bases, and 10 bases stayed unmatched.

DNA for the CDR3: TGCAGCGTTGAAGTTCCCGGCGCCGCCTACAATGAGCAGTTCTTC. Translated, it gives CSVEVPGAAYNEQFF. The chain recombines TRBV29-1 with TRBJ2-1; D is unclear. The CDR3 consists of 15 residues. V lost 1 base, J lost 2 bases, and 12 bases lay in between. Germline assignment: CDR1 SQVTM and CDR2 ANQGSEA.

CDR3 in DNA: TGTGCCAGCAGTCTAGGGTTCCAAGAGACCCAGTACTTC. It is translated as CASSLGFQETQYF. The chain carries TRBV6-5 and TRBJ2-5; D call uncertain. The CDR3 has 13 amino acids. Trimming shortened V by 5 bases and J by 1 base, and 8 bases separated the two germline ends. Germline CDR1 is MNHEY and CDR2 is SVGAGI.

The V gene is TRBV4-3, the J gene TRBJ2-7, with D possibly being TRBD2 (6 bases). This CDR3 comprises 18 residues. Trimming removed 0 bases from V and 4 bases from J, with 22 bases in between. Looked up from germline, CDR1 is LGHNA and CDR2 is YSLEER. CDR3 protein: CASSQDVSWGGTSYEQYF. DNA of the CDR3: TGCGCCAGCAGCCAAGATGTGAGTTGGGGAGGCACCTCATACGAGCAGTACTTC.

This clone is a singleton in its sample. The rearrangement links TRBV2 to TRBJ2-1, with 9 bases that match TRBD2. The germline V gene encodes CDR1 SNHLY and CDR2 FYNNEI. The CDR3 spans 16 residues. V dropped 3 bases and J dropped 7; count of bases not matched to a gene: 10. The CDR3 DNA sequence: TGTGCCAGCAGTGATAGAGGTAGCGGGAGTGCTAATGAGCAGTTCTTC. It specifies CASSDRGSGSANEQFF.

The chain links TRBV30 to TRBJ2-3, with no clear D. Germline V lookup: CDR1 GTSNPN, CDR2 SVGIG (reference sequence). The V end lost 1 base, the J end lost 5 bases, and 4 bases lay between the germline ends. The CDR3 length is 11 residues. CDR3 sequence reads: CAWSGVDTQYF. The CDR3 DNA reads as TGTGCCTGGAGTGGGGTAGATACGCAGTATTTT. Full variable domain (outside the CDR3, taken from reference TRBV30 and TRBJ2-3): SQTIHQWPATLVQPVGSPLSLECTVEGTSNPNLYWYRQAAGRGLQLLFYSVGIGQISSEVPQNLSASRPQDRQFILSSKKLLLSDSGFYLCAWSGVDTQYFGPGTRLTVL.

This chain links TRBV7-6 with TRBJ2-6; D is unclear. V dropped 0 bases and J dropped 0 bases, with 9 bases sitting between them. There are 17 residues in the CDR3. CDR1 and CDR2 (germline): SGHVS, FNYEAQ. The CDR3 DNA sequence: TGTGCCAGCAGCTTAGCTTACACTATCTCTGGGGCCAACGTCCTGACTTTC. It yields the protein CASSLAYTISGANVLTF.

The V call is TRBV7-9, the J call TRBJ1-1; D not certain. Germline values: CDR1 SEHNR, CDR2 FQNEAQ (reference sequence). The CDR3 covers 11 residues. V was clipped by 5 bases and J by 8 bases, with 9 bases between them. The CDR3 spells CASSPNREAFF. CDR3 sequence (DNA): TGTGCCAGCAGCCCCAATAGGGAAGCTTTCTTT.

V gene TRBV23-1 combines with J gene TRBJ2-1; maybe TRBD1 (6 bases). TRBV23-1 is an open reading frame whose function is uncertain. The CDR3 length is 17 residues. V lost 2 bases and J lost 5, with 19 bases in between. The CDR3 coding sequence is TGCGCCAGCAGTCAACGCACTGAATCACAGGGTAACAATGAGCAGTTCTTC. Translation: CASSQRTESQGNNEQFF.

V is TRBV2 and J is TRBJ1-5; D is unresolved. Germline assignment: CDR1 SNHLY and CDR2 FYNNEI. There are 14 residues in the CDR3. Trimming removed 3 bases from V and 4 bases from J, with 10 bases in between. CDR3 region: CASSESIRNQPQHF. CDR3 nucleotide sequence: TGTGCCAGCAGTGAGTCAATTAGAAATCAGCCCCAGCATTTT.

This CDR3 reads CASTSVSLGTQYF. CDR3 nucleotides: TGTGCCAGCACCTCAGTTTCCCTTGGTACGCAGTATTTT. V usage is TRBV6-6 and J usage is TRBJ2-3; D unresolved. The CDR3 runs 13 residues. The V end lost 7 bases, the J end lost 8 bases, and 16 bases lay between the germline ends. Germline V lookup: CDR1 MNHNY, CDR2 SVGAGI (reference sequence).

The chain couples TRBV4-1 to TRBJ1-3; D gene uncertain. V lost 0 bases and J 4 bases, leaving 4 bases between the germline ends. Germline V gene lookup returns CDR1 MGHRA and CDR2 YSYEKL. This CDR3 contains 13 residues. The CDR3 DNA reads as TGCGCCAGCAGCCAAGATTTGGGAAACACCATATATTTT. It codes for CASSQDLGNTIYF.

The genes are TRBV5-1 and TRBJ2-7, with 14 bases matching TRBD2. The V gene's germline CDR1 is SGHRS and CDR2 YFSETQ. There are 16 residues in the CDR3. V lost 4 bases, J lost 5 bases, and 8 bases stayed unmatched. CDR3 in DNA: TGCGCCAGCAGCCTGGGGACTAGCGGGAGTCCTAACGAGCAGTACTTC. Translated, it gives CASSLGTSGSPNEQYF. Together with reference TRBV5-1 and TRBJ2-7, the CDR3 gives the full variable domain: KAGVTQTPRYLIKTRGQQVTLSCSPISGHRSVSWYQQTPGQGLQFLFEYFSETQRNKGNFPGRFSGRQFSNSRSEMNVSTLELGDSALYLCASSLGTSGSPNEQYFGPGTRLTVT.

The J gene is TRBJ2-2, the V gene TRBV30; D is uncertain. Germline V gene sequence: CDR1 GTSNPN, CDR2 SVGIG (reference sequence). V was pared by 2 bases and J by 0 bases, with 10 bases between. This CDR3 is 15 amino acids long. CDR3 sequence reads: CAWSLTLSNTGELFF. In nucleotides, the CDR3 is TGTGCCTGGAGTCTAACCCTATCGAACACCGGGGAGCTGTTTTTT.

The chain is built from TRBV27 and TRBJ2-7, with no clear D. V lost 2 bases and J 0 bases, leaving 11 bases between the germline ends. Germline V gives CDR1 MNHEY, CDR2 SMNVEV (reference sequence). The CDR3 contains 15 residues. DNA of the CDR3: TGTGCCAGCAGTTTAGAGGCGGTTAGCTCCTACGAGCAGTACTTC. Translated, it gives CASSLEAVSSYEQYF.

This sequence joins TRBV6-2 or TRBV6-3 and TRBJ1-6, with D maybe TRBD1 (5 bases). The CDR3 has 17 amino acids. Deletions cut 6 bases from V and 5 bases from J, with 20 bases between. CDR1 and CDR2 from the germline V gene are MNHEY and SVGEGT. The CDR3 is CASSSGPGRSNNSPLHF. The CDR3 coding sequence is TGTGCCAGCAGCTCAGGCCCAGGGCGATCCAATAATTCACCCCTCCACTTT.